These T cell receptor beta chains were read from a single sample in a study of blood T cell repertoires in COVID-19. Profiling relied on immunoSEQ multiplex PCR, and the TCRdb table lists in-frame clones only, not all of them. The sample holds some 200,000 clones, around 90% seen once. The sequenced material came from peripheral blood. These TCRs come from a man aged 25 to 45 with acute or convalescent COVID-19. Each CDR3 is given with its conserved first and last residue. D genes are given only for firm matches. Some rows have no size entry. The others give once, few or many, or a class for an expanded clone.

TRBV28	TRBD1	.	TRBJ1-1	CASRHGTGGWAFF	TGTGCCAGCAGACACGGGACAGGGGGCTGGGCTTTCTTT
TRBV4-2	TRBD2	few	TRBJ2-1	CASSRDPPSGSDEQFF	TGTGCCAGCAGCCGCGACCCCCCTAGCGGGAGCGATGAGCAGTTCTTC
TRBV9	TRBD1	.	TRBJ2-7	CASSVKQGYEQYF	TGTGCCAGCAGCGTCAAACAGGGGTACGAGCAGTACTTC
TRBV25-1	.	.	TRBJ2-1	CASSRPQLGNEQFF	TGTGCCAGCAGCCGCCCTCAACTAGGCAATGAGCAGTTCTTC
TRBV18	.	.	TRBJ1-2	CASSPRTAPMDGYTF	TGTGCCAGCTCACCTAGGACAGCCCCTATGGATGGCTACACCTTC
TRBV28	.	.	TRBJ1-1	CASSFGGALNTEAFF	TGTGCCAGCAGTTTTGGAGGCGCGTTGAACACTGAAGCTTTCTTT
TRBV6-1	.	.	TRBJ1-5	CASSGRSVGGNQPQHF	TGTGCCAGCAGTGGAAGAAGCGTAGGAGGCAATCAGCCCCAGCATTTT
TRBV30	.	.	TRBJ1-1	CAWTPLWEPNTEAFF	TGTGCCTGGACCCCCTTATGGGAGCCTAACACTGAAGCTTTCTTT
TRBV18	TRBD1	.	TRBJ1-3	CASSPQQGAGGNTIYF	TGTGCCAGCTCACCGCAACAGGGGGCAGGTGGAAACACCATATATTTT
TRBV6-5	TRBD1	.	TRBJ2-2	CASSFRTGLAGELFF	TGTGCCAGCAGTTTTAGGACAGGGCTTGCCGGGGAGCTGTTTTTT
TRBV25-1	TRBD1	.	TRBJ2-4	CASSSRIPTGGDIQYF	TGTGCCAGCAGTTCCCGTATCCCTACAGGGGGTGACATTCAGTACTTC
TRBV27	TRBD1	once	TRBJ1-5	CASSPGTGTQQPQHF	TGTGCCAGCAGCCCAGGGACAGGGACACAGCAGCCCCAGCATTTT
TRBV10-1	TRBD1	.	TRBJ2-7	CASSELGTGRPYEQYF	TGCGCCAGCAGTGAGCTGGGGACAGGGCGGCCCTACGAGCAGTACTTC
TRBV11-1	TRBD1	.	TRBJ2-5	CASSGHRGLYQETQYF	TGTGCCAGCAGCGGTCACAGGGGGCTGTACCAAGAGACCCAGTACTTC
TRBV3-1/TRBV3-2	TRBD2	.	TRBJ2-5	CASSDRPSGRRETQYF	TGTGCCAGCAGCGACAGGCCTAGCGGGAGGAGAGAGACCCAGTACTTC
TRBV5-1	TRBD1	.	TRBJ1-5	CASSLGQGNNQPQHF	TGCGCCAGCAGCCTGGGACAGGGGAATAATCAGCCCCAGCATTTT